The clone carrying this TCR beta chain has just a few counts. The antigen is undetermined. This CDR3 is 17 amino acids long. From germline, CDR1 is SGHRS and CDR2 YFSETQ. The V segment lost 4 bases and the J segment 4 bases; nucleotides outside the gene matches: 13. The data derive from a study of T-cell memory formation after mild COVID-19. Using constant-segment primers, 5'RACE produced TCR alpha and TCR beta cDNA libraries carrying sample barcodes and UMIs. TCRdb re-called the 5' RACE reads with MiXCR, one entry per CDR3 protein. The data contain some 410,000 distinct CDR3 sequences, 20% to 25% of them singletons. Study conclusions and caveats: Clones which contracted sat mainly in CM and EM if CD4+, and in EMRA if CD8+. Clones that contracted from day 15 to 85 were balanced CD4/CD8, while later expanders leaned CD4+. Detection of some responders pre-infection suggested pre-existing cross-reactive memory T cells participated.

Sequencing was carried out using PBMCs or a T cell subset sorted from them (not recorded which). The genes are TRBV5-1 and TRBJ1-1; TRBD1 matches at 10 bases. The TCR sequence derives from an adult woman who had mild COVID-19 (a few samples of this study predate the infection). Cell type and time point are not known. The CDR3 nucleotides read TGCGCCAGCAGCCGGATGACAGGGGGCGCGGTAGGCACTGAAGCTTTCTTT. Translating gives CASSRMTGGAVGTEAFF.